The T cell receptor beta chain under discussion was sequenced for a study of blood T cell repertoires in COVID-19. About the research overall: Donors in the United States, Italy and Spain gave samples during acute or convalescent COVID-19. From T cells, B-cell-depleted T cells, or PBMCs came the material, which was cDNA or gDNA.

The junction had 6 bases not matched to a gene; V was cut back by 3 bases and J by 3 bases. Germline values: CDR1 SGHAT, CDR2 FQNNGV. The CDR3 loop spans 15 amino acids. Per the authors' pipeline: Estimates of nucleated cell counts were drawn from the amplification of reference gene primers. Repertoires were generated with immunoSEQ multiplex PCR, while TCRdb's copy carries only in-frame clones and drops some. V, J and clone size are taken as reported in that table, and D and trimming were inferred from the DNA itself. Of just over 80,000 clones in the sample, under 90% are singletons; the top ten hold about 45%.

This receptor was obtained from an elderly man with acute or convalescent COVID-19. The source material was peripheral blood. V gene TRBV11-2 combines with J gene TRBJ1-2; 8 bases agree with TRBD1. The CDR3 sequence: CASSFDRGRHYGYTF. The CDR3, as DNA: TGTGCCAGCAGCTTCGACAGGGGAAGACACTATGGCTACACCTTC.